This T cell receptor beta chain is drawn from a study of CD8+ T cells in alopecia areata listed by TCRdb under 2018. Regarding the complete study: Treated patients were enrolled in an open-label pilot trial of oral tofacitinib at 5 to 10 mg twice daily for moderate-to-severe alopecia areata. Tofacitinib was administered for 6 to 18 months, and 6 months of follow-up off drug were then conducted to assess delayed response and recurrence. In treated patients, disease severity was measured using the SALT score, which gives the percentage of scalp surface area affected. The study used high-throughput TCRbeta sequencing to examine T cell clonal expansion in alopecia areata, in both the C3H/HeJ mouse model and human patients. Scalp tissue and sorted CD4+ and CD8+ peripheral blood T cells from patchy and totalis/universalis alopecia areata patients and from healthy controls were covered by human TCRbeta sequencing. Biopsies were taken from tofacitinib-treated patients at baseline and at 4 and 24 weeks of treatment, and a later scalp biopsy was taken in several of the tofacitinib-treated patients. Clonality in the scalp was compared among normal scalp (n=4), patchy alopecia areata scalp (n=8), and alopecia totalis/universalis scalp (n=8). RNA was extracted with the PAXgene miRNA kit for fixed scalp, the miRNeasy kit for PBMCs, and the RNeasy kit for mouse skin. Amplification of TCRbeta CDR3 regions was done by immunoSEQ multiplex PCR using 35 Vbeta forward primers and 13 Jbeta reverse primers.

This specimen's treatment or condition label, interpreted: oral pan-JAK inhibitor, 5-10 mg twice daily. Lesional scalp punch biopsies and peripheral blood were obtained from alopecia areata patients. PBMCs were isolated by density centrifugation and stained for CD3, CD4 and CD8, after which CD4+ and CD8+ T cells were sorted on a FACSAria. Worth noting for this clone: What this receptor recognizes is not known. Nothing much larger sits one base from this clone, and base qualities are not available.

Overall study outcomes, separate from this receptor: With tofacitinib, both scalp clonality and the number of expanded CD8+ clones among the top 100 scalp clones went down significantly. Compared with normal scalp, lesional scalp had higher clonality and more expanded CD8+ clones, particularly in alopecia totalis/universalis, a pattern that suggests antigenic drive. Resident alphabeta T cells in normal human skin are also sequenced, complicating scalp TCR repertoire analysis, unlike mouse skin dominated by gammadelta T cells. Many expanded lesional clones were found to persist in scalp and blood during tofacitinib treatment, and relapse after treatment cessation may be partly explained by this persistence. The treated cohort was small, with a single nonresponder, so links between baseline CD8+ expansion and response need larger studies. Shared TCR sequences between patients were less evident than in mice, which may be partly attributable to HLA diversity in the patient population.

The library was prepared using the immunoSEQ multiplex PCR assay. RNA was extracted from all samples and reverse transcribed into cDNA, which served as template for TCR sequencing. First-strand cDNA was synthesized with SuperScript III using a 2:1 mix of oligo-dT and random hexamers. A synthetic immune receptor repertoire was used to gauge amplification bias, and whatever bias remained was removed computationally. In the paper's pipeline: Raw reads were preprocessed for error removal, and CDR3 was defined according to IMGT conventions as running from the conserved cysteine to phenylalanine. Clonality was calculated as 1 minus Shannon entropy normalized by log2 of the number of productive unique TCRs. Scalp TCRbeta sequences were cross-referenced with sorted blood CD4 and CD8 repertoires so that the CD4 or CD8 identity of scalp clones could be inferred. This immuneACCESS table, as held by TCRdb, lists in-frame sequences with V and J called but not all clones. Of the missing ones, under half trace to an unresolved V gene in checked studies; the others have no known cause. That table supplies the V and J calls and clone size; D and trimming were determined from the DNA. In this sample the table shows over 60,000 clones, 46% of which occur a single time. In total, the top ten clones hold over 20% of the sample.

Per the germline V gene, SGDLS is the CDR1 and YYNGEE is the CDR2. V is pruned by 0 bases and J by 6 bases, leaving 7 bases of the junction without a gene match. The CDR3 holds 16 amino acids from the cysteine to the phenylalanine. The CDR3 DNA has 48 bases and is translated from base 1. The sequences come from CD8+ T cells sorted from blood, collected at approximately week 36, from a patient treated with tofacitinib. The receptor was isolated from a human donor with alopecia areata. Here the chain combines TRBV9 and TRBJ2-1, with TRBD2 identical over 9 junction bases. CDR3 protein: CASSVAVAGGTNEQFF. At the DNA level, the sequence is TGTGCCAGCAGCGTAGCTGTGGCGGGAGGGACCAATGAGCAGTTCTTC.